The 11 T cell receptor beta chains below all came from one sample that was sequenced in a study of CD8+CD57+ T cells in acquired aplastic anemia. Both TCR beta VDJ combination and CDR3 sequence profiling were carried out. Genomic DNA was the template for this profiling. TCRdb reprocessed the reads via MiXCR and lists one record per CDR3 protein. The repertoire holds approximately 50,000 distinct CDR3 sequences, around 72% seen once, with around 31% in the top ten. The sequenced sample was sorted CD4+, CD8+, or CD8+CD57+ T cells (not recorded which) from PBMCs. Receptors were obtained from a human donor in good health, serving as a control.

The V call is TRBV29-1, the J call TRBJ2-3; D uncertain. The V end lost 0 bases, the J end lost 4 bases, and 2 bases lay between the germline ends. The CDR3 sequence is 11 residues long. Germline values: CDR1 SQVTM, CDR2 ANQGSEA. CDR3 residues: CSVEDPDTQYF. DNA of the CDR3: TGCAGCGTTGAAGATCCAGATACGCAGTATTTT.

The gene calls are TRBV2 and TRBJ1-1; 7 nucleotides line up with TRBD1. CDR1 SNHLY and CDR2 FYNNEI come from the germline V gene. This CDR3 is 15 amino acids long. V lost 8 bases to trimming and J lost 1 base; unmatched junction nucleotides: 10. CDR3 amino acids: CASFAQGVENTEAFF. In DNA form, the CDR3 reads TGTGCCAGCTTTGCGCAGGGGGTTGAGAACACTGAAGCTTTCTTT.

This clonotype was counted ten times or more. The V call is TRBV6-5, the J call TRBJ2-7; the D is unclear. The CDR3 runs to 13 residues. The germline gives CDR1 MNHEY, CDR2 SVGAGI. Trimming pared 2 bases from V and 4 bases from J, leaving 9 bases between. The CDR3 sequence is CASSYTADYEQYF. In nucleotides, the CDR3 is TGTGCCAGCAGTTACACGGCAGATTACGAGCAGTACTTC.

The chain joins TRBV19 to TRBJ2-1, with D perhaps matching TRBD1 or TRBD2 (5 bases each). This CDR3 is 13 amino acids long. Germline CDR1 is LNHDA and CDR2 is SQIVND (reference sequence). Trimming took 6 bases from V and 6 from J, leaving 12 bases between them. The CDR3, as DNA: TGTGCCAGTAGCACTAGACAGCTCAATGAGCAGTTCTTC. Translating gives CASSTRQLNEQFF.

The chain recombines TRBV20-1 with TRBJ2-7; 7 bases match TRBD2. Per germline, CDR1 DFQATT and CDR2 SNEGSKA (reference sequence). V shed 5 bases and J 3 bases; nucleotides not matched to a gene: 7. The CDR3 is made up of 13 amino acids. The CDR3 loop is CSAVSGTFYEQYF. Written as DNA, the CDR3 is TGCAGTGCTGTAAGCGGGACGTTCTACGAGCAGTACTTC.

The chain carries TRBV7-8 and TRBJ2-7; either TRBD1 or TRBD2 may fit D (7 bases each). In germline, CDR1 is SGHVS, CDR2 FQNEAQ. The CDR3 runs 18 residues. Trimming stripped 5 bases from V and 4 bases from J, with 27 bases between. This chain's CDR3 is CASSLLQGGRTIPYEQYV. The CDR3 DNA is TGTGCCAGCAGCCTCCTCCAGGGGGGGCGTACCATCCCATACGAGCAGTACGTC.

The J gene is TRBJ2-1, the V gene TRBV7-3, with TRBD2 as a possible D gene (5 bases). Germline assignment: CDR1 SGHTA and CDR2 FQGTGA. V was shortened by 3 bases and J by 9 bases, with 9 bases between the two germline ends. CDR3 length: 12 residues. This CDR3 is CASSLIGGEQFF. CDR3 sequence (DNA): TGTGCCAGCAGCTTGATAGGAGGTGAGCAGTTCTTC.

As regards this clonotype: A much larger clone lies a single base off, so this may be a read error. The chain links TRBV9 to TRBJ2-1; D gene uncertain. The CDR3 has 12 amino acids. Trimming took off 0 bases at V and 9 bases at J, with 7 bases between the two ends. Germline V gives CDR1 SGDLS, CDR2 YYNGEE. The CDR3 coding sequence is TGTGCCAGCAGCGTAGGAAACAGTGAGCAGTTCTTC. Translated: CASSVGNSEQFF.

The genes are TRBV2 and TRBJ1-1; D is possibly TRBD1 (6 bases). This CDR3 region has 14 residues. Germline CDR1 and CDR2: SNHLY and FYNNEI. V was pared by 2 bases and J by 5 bases, with 12 bases between. Here the CDR3 DNA reads TGTGCCAGCAGTGAACAGGGGAAGGGGACTGAAGCTTTCTTT. Its protein product is CASSEQGKGTEAFF. Drawing the rest from reference TRBV2 and TRBJ1-1, the complete variable domain is EPEVTQTPSHQVTQMGQEVILRCVPISNHLYFYWYRQILGQKVEFLVSFYNNEISEKSEIFDDQFSVERPDGSNFTLKIRSTKLEDSAMYFCASSEQGKGTEAFFGQGTRLTVV.

The rearrangement joins TRBV28 to TRBJ1-4, with D possibly matching TRBD1 (5 bases). The CDR3 covers 13 residues. Trimming shortened V by 8 bases and J by 8 bases, and 15 bases separated the two germline ends. Germline V gives CDR1 MDHEN, CDR2 SYDVKM. CDR3 sequence: CASGGGPGEKLFF. The DNA for the CDR3 is TGTGCCAGCGGGGGAGGGCCAGGGGAAAAACTGTTTTTT. The full variable domain, rest sourced from reference TRBV28 and TRBJ1-4, is DVKVTQSSRYLVKRTGEKVFLECVQDMDHENMFWYRQDPGLGLRLIYFSYDVKMKEKGDIPEGYSVSREKKERFSLILESASTNQTSMYLCASGGGPGEKLFFGSGTQLSVL.

This clonotype was detected many times. A much bigger clone sits one base away, suggesting this may be a read error. CDR3 coding DNA: TGTGGCAGTACCCCCCGGGCAGCTGCAACTAATGAAAAACTGTTTTTT. It codes for CGSTPRAAATNEKLFF. The V call is TRBV19, the J call TRBJ1-4, with unresolved D. Per the germline V gene, CDR1 is LNHDA and CDR2 is SQIVND (reference sequence). This CDR3 has 16 amino acids.